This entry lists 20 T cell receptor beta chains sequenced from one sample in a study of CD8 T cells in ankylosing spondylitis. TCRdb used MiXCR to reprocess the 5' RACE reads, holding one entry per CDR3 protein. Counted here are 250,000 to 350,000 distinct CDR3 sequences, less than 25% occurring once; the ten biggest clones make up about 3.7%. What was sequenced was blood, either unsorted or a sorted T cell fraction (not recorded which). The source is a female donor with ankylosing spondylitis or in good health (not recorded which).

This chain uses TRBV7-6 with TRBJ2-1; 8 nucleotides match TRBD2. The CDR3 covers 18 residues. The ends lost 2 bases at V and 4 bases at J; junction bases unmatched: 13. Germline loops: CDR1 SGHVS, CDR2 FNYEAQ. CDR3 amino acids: CASSLSEISGRPYNEQFF. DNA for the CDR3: TGTGCCAGCAGCTTATCAGAAATAAGCGGGAGACCTTACAATGAGCAGTTCTTC.

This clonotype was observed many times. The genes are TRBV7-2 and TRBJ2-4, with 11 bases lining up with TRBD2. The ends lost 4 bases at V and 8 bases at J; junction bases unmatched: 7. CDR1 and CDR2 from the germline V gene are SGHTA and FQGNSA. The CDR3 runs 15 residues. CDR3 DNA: TGTGCCAGCAGCTCCGGGACTAGCGGATTGGACATTCAGTACTTC. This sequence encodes CASSSGTSGLDIQYF.

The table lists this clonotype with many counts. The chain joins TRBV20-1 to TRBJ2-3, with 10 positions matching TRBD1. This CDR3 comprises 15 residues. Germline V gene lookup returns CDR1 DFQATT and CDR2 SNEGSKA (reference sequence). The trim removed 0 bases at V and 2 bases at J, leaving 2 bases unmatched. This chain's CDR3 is CSAREGQGNTDTQYF. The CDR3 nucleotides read TGCAGTGCTAGAGAGGGACAGGGGAACACAGATACGCAGTATTTT.

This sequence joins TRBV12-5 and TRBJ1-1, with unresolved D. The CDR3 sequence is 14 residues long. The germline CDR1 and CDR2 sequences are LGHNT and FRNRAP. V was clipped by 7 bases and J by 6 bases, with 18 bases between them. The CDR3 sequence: CASADWSSHAEAFF. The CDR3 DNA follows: TGTGCTAGTGCCGACTGGTCGTCACATGCTGAAGCTTTCTTT.

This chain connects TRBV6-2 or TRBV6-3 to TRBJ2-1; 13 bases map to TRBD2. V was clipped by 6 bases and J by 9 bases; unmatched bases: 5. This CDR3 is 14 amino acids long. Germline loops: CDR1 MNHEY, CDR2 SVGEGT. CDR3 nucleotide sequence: TGTGCCAGCAGCGGACTAGCGGGAGCCGGTGAGCAGTTCTTC. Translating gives CASSGLAGAGEQFF.

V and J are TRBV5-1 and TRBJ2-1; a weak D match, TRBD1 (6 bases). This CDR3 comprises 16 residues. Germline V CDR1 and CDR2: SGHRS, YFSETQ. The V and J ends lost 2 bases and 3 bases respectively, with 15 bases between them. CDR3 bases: TGCGCCAGCAGCTTATCTTGGGGGCAGATCTACAATGAGCAGTTCTTC. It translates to CASSLSWGQIYNEQFF. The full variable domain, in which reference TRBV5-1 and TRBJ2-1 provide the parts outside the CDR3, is KAGVTQTPRYLIKTRGQQVTLSCSPISGHRSVSWYQQTPGQGLQFLFEYFSETQRNKGNFPGRFSGRQFSNSRSEMNVSTLELGDSALYLCASSLSWGQIYNEQFFGPGTRLTVL.

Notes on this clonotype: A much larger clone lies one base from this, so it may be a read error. The CDR3 nucleotides are TGCAGCGTTGTGGTCCTTGGAGGCTACGAGCAGTACTTC. Its translation is CSVVVLGGYEQYF. The chain uses TRBV29-1 and TRBJ2-7; possible D gene TRBD2, 5 bases. The CDR3 is 13 residues long. Per the germline V gene, CDR1 is SQVTM and CDR2 is ANQGSEA. Trimming left V 4 bases short and J 3 bases short, with 13 bases between.

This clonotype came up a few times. CDR3: CATHSGTNTGELFF. Written as DNA, the CDR3 is TGTGCCACCCATAGCGGGACGAACACCGGGGAGCTGTTTTTT. The rearrangement links TRBV12-3 or TRBV12-4 to TRBJ2-2; 8 bases map to TRBD2. This CDR3 spans 14 amino acids. V lost 10 bases and J lost 0; bases outside the gene matches: 4.

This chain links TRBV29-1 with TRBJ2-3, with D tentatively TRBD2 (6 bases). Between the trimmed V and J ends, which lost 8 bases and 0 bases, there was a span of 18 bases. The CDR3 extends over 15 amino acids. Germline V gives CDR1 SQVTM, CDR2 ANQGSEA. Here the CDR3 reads CSPPNREVSTDTQYF. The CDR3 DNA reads TGCAGCCCACCCAATAGGGAGGTTAGCACAGATACGCAGTATTTT.

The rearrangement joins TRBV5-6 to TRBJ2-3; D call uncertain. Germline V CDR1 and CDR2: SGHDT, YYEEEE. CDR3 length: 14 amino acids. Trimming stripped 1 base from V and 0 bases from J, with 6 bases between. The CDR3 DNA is TGTGCCAGCAGCTTGTCAATTAGCACAGATACGCAGTATTTT. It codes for CASSLSISTDTQYF.

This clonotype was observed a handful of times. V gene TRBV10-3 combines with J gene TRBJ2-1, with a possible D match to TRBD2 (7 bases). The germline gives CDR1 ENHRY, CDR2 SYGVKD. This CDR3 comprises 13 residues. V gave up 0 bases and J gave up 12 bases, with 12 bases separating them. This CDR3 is CAISESGGAGQFF. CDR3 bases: TGTGCCATCAGTGAGTCGGGGGGGGCGGGGCAGTTCTTC.

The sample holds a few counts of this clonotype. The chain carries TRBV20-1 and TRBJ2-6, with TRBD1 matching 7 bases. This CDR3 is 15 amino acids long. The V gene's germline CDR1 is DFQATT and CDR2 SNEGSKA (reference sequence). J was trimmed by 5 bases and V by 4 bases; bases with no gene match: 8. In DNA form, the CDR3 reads TGCAGTGCTAATAGACAGGGTCGGTGGGCCAACGTCCTGACTTTC. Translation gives CSANRQGRWANVLTF.

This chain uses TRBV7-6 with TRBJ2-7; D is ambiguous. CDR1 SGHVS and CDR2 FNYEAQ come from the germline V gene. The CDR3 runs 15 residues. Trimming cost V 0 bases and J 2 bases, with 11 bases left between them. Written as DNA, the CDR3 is TGTGCCAGCAGCTTAGCAGGCGTACTGGCCTACGAGCAGTACTTC. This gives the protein CASSLAGVLAYEQYF.

The CDR3: CASNKDTRTLYEQYF. DNA for the CDR3: TGCGCCAGCAACAAGGACACGCGCACCTTATACGAGCAGTACTTC. This chain connects TRBV5-1 to TRBJ2-7; D may be TRBD1 (5 bases). The CDR3 is 15 residues long. V was clipped by 6 bases and J by 4 bases, with 20 bases between them. Germline V gives CDR1 SGHRS, CDR2 YFSETQ.

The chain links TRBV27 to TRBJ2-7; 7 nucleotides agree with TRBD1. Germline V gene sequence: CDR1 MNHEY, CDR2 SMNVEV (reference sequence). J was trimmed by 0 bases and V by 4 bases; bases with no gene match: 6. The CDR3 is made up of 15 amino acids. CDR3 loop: CASSSPGQVSYEQYF. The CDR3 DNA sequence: TGTGCCAGCAGTTCCCCAGGACAGGTCTCCTACGAGCAGTACTTC.

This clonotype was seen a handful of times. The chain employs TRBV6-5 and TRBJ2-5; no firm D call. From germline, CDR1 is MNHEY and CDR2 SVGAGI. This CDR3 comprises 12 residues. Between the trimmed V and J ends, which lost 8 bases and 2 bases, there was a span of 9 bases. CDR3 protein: CASGDLQETQYF. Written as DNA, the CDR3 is TGTGCCAGCGGTGACCTGCAAGAGACCCAGTACTTC.

CDR3 loop: CASSLTGFNQETQYF. Written as DNA, the CDR3 is TGTGCCAGCAGCCTGACAGGGTTTAACCAAGAGACCCAGTACTTC. The chain uses TRBV5-4 and TRBJ2-5, with 7 positions matching TRBD1. V was pared by 4 bases and J by 0 bases, with 6 bases of the junction left unmatched. In germline, CDR1 is SGHNT, CDR2 YYREEE (reference sequence). This CDR3 is built from 15 residues.

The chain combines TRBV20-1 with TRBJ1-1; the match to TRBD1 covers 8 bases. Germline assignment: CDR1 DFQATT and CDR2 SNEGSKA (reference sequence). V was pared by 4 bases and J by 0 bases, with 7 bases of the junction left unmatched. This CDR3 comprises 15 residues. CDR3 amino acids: CSATQGAAVNTEAFF. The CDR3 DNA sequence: TGCAGTGCTACCCAGGGGGCCGCCGTGAACACTGAAGCTTTCTTT.

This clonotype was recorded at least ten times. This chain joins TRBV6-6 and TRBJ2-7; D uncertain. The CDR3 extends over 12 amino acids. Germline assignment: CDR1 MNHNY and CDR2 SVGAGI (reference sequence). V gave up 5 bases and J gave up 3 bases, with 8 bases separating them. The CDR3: CASSQTGYEQYF. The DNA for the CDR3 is TGTGCCAGCAGTCAGACCGGCTACGAGCAGTACTTC.

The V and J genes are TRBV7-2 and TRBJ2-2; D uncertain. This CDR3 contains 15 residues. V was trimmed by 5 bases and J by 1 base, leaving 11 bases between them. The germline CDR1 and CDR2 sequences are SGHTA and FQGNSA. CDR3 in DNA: TGTGCCAGCAGCCTGACATCCGTGAACACCGGGGAGCTGTTTTTT. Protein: CASSLTSVNTGELFF.